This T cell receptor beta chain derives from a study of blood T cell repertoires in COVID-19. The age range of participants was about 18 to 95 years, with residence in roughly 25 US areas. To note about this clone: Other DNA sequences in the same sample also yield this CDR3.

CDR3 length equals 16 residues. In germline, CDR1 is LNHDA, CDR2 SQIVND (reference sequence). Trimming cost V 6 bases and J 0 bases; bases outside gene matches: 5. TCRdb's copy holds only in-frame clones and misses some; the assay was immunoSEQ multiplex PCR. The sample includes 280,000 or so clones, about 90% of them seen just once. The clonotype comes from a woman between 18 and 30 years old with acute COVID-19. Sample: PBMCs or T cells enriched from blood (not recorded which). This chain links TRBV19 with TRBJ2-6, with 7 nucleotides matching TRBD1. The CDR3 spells CASRPGQTSGANVLTF. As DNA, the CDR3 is TGTGCCAGTAGACCGGGACAGACCTCTGGGGCCAACGTCCTGACTTTC.